This T cell receptor beta chain was obtained from a study of T cell responses to AZD1222 COVID-19 vaccine. Overall study results and limits: Repertoires were collected only later (after the peak T cell response had occurred). The sample set comprised mostly white British donors with more females, and clonal diversity was possibly underestimated. Spike-wide coverage was observed for vaccine-associated CD4 TCRs, with dominant responses at 160-218 and 743-854. Nearly half of spike-specific TCRs reportedly target unmutated variant regions.

V was cut by 1 base and J by 8 bases, with 13 bases left in between. Germline V gene data show CDR1 as SGHRS and CDR2 as YFSETQ. CDR3 length: 14 residues. The protocol was immunoSEQ multiplex PCR, while the TCRdb copy is restricted to in-frame clones and leaves out a portion. The table shows 100,000 to 150,000 clones, with about 90% occurring only once. Comments on this clone: Antigen specificity is unknown.

The sample consisted of peripheral blood, taken on day 0 of AZD1222 vaccination. The chain is built from TRBV5-1 and TRBJ2-1; tentatively, D is TRBD1 or TRBD2 (5 bases each). The sequence was obtained from an adult in good health. For the CDR3, the DNA is TGCGCCAGCAGCTTGAAGGGACCTTCACATGAGCAGTTCTTC. Protein sequence: CASSLKGPSHEQFF.